The 19 T cell receptor beta chains presented below share a single source sample, sequenced in a study of T-cell reconstitution after alpha-beta-depleted transplantation in children. The TCRbeta library incorporated unique molecular identifiers. One entry per CDR3 protein, called by TCRdb with MiXCR from the PCR reads. This repertoire shows some 490,000 distinct CDR3 sequences, approximately 12% found once; its top ten account for about 5.4%. The sample here was PBMCs from the stem cell graft donor, taken from the stem cell graft. The receptors were gathered from a human donor who donated a stem cell graft to a child with combined immunodeficiency.

This clonotype has only a few counts. V usage is TRBV20-1 and J usage is TRBJ2-3, with 10 bases aligning to TRBD1. This CDR3 has 15 residues. CDR1 and CDR2 from the germline V gene are DFQATT and SNEGSKA (reference sequence). V lost 8 bases, J lost 2 bases, and 10 bases stayed unmatched. The CDR3 loop is CSTTTRQGATDTQYF. The CDR3 DNA follows: TGCAGTACTACGACAAGACAGGGGGCCACAGATACGCAGTATTTT.

The CDR3 sequence is CASSQDRVESADEQFF. In nucleotides, the CDR3 is TGCGCCAGCAGCCAAGATAGAGTAGAGAGCGCGGATGAGCAGTTCTTC. The chain links TRBV4-1 to TRBJ2-1; D gene ambiguous. Germline values: CDR1 MGHRA, CDR2 YSYEKL. There are 16 residues in the CDR3. V lost 0 bases and J 8 bases, leaving 17 bases between the germline ends.

The count of this clonotype is one. This sequence joins TRBV28 and TRBJ2-1; 10 nucleotides match TRBD2. The V segment lost 6 bases and the J segment 5 bases; nucleotides outside the gene matches: 13. This CDR3 is 17 amino acids long. The germline V gene has CDR1 MDHEN and CDR2 SYDVKM. The DNA of the CDR3 is TGTGCCAGCAGCTTCCCCCCTCGAAGCGGGGGGGACAATGAGCAGTTCTTC. Encoded protein: CASSFPPRSGGDNEQFF.

The chain has TRBV7-2 and TRBJ2-5; perhaps TRBD2 as D (5 bases). CDR3 length: 14 residues. Trimming cost V 2 bases and J 4 bases, with 11 bases left between them. CDR1 and CDR2 from the germline V gene are SGHTA and FQGNSA. The CDR3 bases are TGTGCCAGCAGCTTAAGGCTAGCCCCAGAGACCCAGTACTTC. Translating gives CASSLRLAPETQYF.

This clonotype was seen more than once but under ten times. The chain couples TRBV7-2 to TRBJ2-7; D is possibly TRBD2 (6 bases). The length of the CDR3 is 15 residues. The germline V gene encodes CDR1 SGHTA and CDR2 FQGNSA. V lost 0 bases and J 6 bases, leaving 15 bases between the germline ends. The CDR3 here is CASSLAEGLAGEQYF. The DNA for the CDR3 is TGTGCCAGCAGCTTAGCGGAGGGTTTGGCGGGCGAGCAGTACTTC. Looking up the rest from reference TRBV7-2 and TRBJ2-7 gives the full variable domain: GAGVSQSPSNKVTEKGKDVELRCDPISGHTALYWYRQSLGQGLEFLIYFQGNSAPDKSGLPSDRFSAERTGGSVSTLTIQRTQQEDSAVYLCASSLAEGLAGEQYFGPGTRLTVT.

The chain uses TRBV5-5 and TRBJ2-1; maybe TRBD2 (6 bases). Germline lookup yields CDR1 SGHKS and CDR2 YYEKEE (reference sequence). The CDR3 consists of 15 residues. Trimming removed 4 bases at V and 9 bases at J, with 20 bases between. The CDR3 here is CASSQLAGGPREQFF. For the CDR3, the DNA is TGTGCCAGCAGCCAACTAGCAGGAGGGCCTCGTGAGCAGTTCTTC.

This clonotype was counted between two and nine times. The chain joins TRBV24-1 to TRBJ2-3; D uncertain. The CDR3 extends over 16 amino acids. CDR1 is KGHDR, CDR2 SFDVKD, per germline. The V gene lost 6 bases and the J gene lost 1 base, with 16 bases spanning the gap. The CDR3, as DNA: TGTGCCACCAGTACCACCGGGCCATCCCGCACAGATACGCAGTATTTT. Its translation is CATSTTGPSRTDTQYF.

This clonotype was found many times. V is TRBV15 and J is TRBJ2-7; 7 bases map to TRBD2. There are 16 residues in the CDR3. The trim removed 0 bases at V and 3 bases at J, leaving 8 bases unmatched. CDR1 is LNHNV, CDR2 YYDKDF, per germline (reference sequence). This CDR3 is CATSRDLGGWIYEQYF. Here the CDR3 DNA reads TGTGCCACCAGCAGAGATCTCGGGGGGTGGATCTACGAGCAGTACTTC.

The chain has TRBV6-1 and TRBJ2-1; 10 bases align to TRBD1. J lost 6 bases, V lost 8 bases, and 10 bases had no gene match. The CDR3 has 15 residues. The germline gives CDR1 MNHNS, CDR2 SASEGT. CDR3 in DNA: TGTGCCAGCTCTACCGGGACAGGGGCTTTCAATGAGCAGTTCTTC. This encodes CASSTGTGAFNEQFF.

This clonotype was detected many times. This chain links TRBV11-2 with TRBJ2-7, with TRBD1 matching 9 bases. This CDR3 has 16 amino acids. Trimming removed 0 bases from V and 1 base from J; junction bases left unmatched: 4. The germline V gene has CDR1 SGHAT and CDR2 FQNNGV. The CDR3 sequence: CASSLDRGTGSYEQYF. CDR3 DNA sequence: TGTGCCAGCAGCTTAGATCGGGGGACAGGGTCCTACGAGCAGTACTTC.

In its sample, this clonotype was seen a few times. V usage is TRBV6-2 or TRBV6-3 and J usage is TRBJ1-1; no clear D. The V end was cut by 6 bases, the J end by 3 bases, with 14 bases between. Per the germline V gene, CDR1 is MNHEY and CDR2 is SVGEGT. CDR3 size: 14 residues. The CDR3 spells CASSPWVADTEAFF. For the CDR3, the DNA is TGTGCCAGCAGCCCCTGGGTCGCTGACACTGAAGCTTTCTTT.

The chain joins TRBV4-2 to TRBJ2-7; D may be TRBD2 (5 bases). Trimming removed 3 bases from V and 4 bases from J, with 16 bases in between. This CDR3 contains 15 residues. The germline gives CDR1 LGHNA, CDR2 YNFKEQ. CDR3 in amino acids: CASSQDSNRGYEQYF. CDR3 DNA: TGTGCCAGCAGCCAGGACTCAAACCGTGGTTACGAGCAGTACTTC.

This clonotype was observed a handful of times. The chain is built from TRBV7-2 and TRBJ1-2; 7 positions agree with TRBD1. This CDR3 region has 15 residues. CDR1 and CDR2 (germline): SGHTA, FQGNSA. V dropped 2 bases and J dropped 8; count of bases not matched to a gene: 11. As DNA, the CDR3 is TGTGCCAGCAGCTTACCCGGGAGGGGGCGAGAGGGCTACACCTTC. Translated: CASSLPGRGREGYTF.

This clonotype was counted only a few times. The chain combines TRBV18 with TRBJ2-7; D perhaps matches TRBD2 (5 bases). The CDR3 sequence is 15 residues long. Germline V CDR1 and CDR2: KGHSH, LQKENI. Trimming stripped 5 bases from V and 1 base from J, with 15 bases between. CDR3 loop: CASSSPWESSYEQYF. The CDR3 DNA reads as TGTGCCAGCTCATCCCCCTGGGAGAGTTCCTACGAGCAGTACTTC.

This chain links TRBV20-1 with TRBJ1-2, with D perhaps matching TRBD1 (5 bases). The ends were cut back, 5 bases at V and 0 bases at J, with 13 bases in the middle. The germline CDR1 and CDR2 sequences are DFQATT and SNEGSKA (reference sequence). The CDR3 has 14 amino acids. The DNA of the CDR3 is TGCAGTGCTGTCCGGGGGGGGGCTAACTATGGCTACACCTTC. Amino acid sequence: CSAVRGGANYGYTF.

This clonotype has more than one count but fewer than ten. The chain joins TRBV27 to TRBJ2-1; 10 bases map to TRBD2. The CDR3 consists of 19 residues. The germline CDR1 and CDR2 sequences are MNHEY and SMNVEV (reference sequence). V was pared by 2 bases and J by 1 base, with 11 bases of the junction left unmatched. The CDR3 DNA follows: TGTGCCAGCAGTTTAATCTCACTAGCGGGGAGTACGTCCTACAATGAGCAGTTCTTC. Amino acid sequence: CASSLISLAGSTSYNEQFF.

This clonotype was seen at least ten times. This chain joins TRBV12-3 or TRBV12-4 and TRBJ2-1; a weak D match, TRBD2 (6 bases). CDR3 length equals 15 residues. V was shortened by 2 bases and J by 9 bases, with 17 bases between the two germline ends. DNA for the CDR3: TGTGCCAGCAGTTTAATCCAAAGGAGGGCAGGTGAGCAGTTCTTC. Translation: CASSLIQRRAGEQFF.

The chain's CDR3 is CASSRDDTEPYEQYF. CDR3 DNA: TGTGCCAGCAGCCGGGACGATACAGAACCCTACGAGCAGTACTTC. The chain carries TRBV7-9 and TRBJ2-7, with D possibly called TRBD1 or TRBD2 (5 bases each). V lost 5 bases, J lost 2 bases, and 16 bases lay in between. The CDR3 has 15 residues. Germline assignment: CDR1 SEHNR and CDR2 FQNEAQ (reference sequence). Together with reference TRBV7-9 and TRBJ2-7, the CDR3 gives the full variable domain: DTGVSQNPRHKITKRGQNVTFRCDPISEHNRLYWYRQTLGQGPEFLTYFQNEAQLEKSRLLSDRFSAERPKGSFSTLEIQRTEQGDSAMYLCASSRDDTEPYEQYFGPGTRLTVT.

The V gene is TRBV7-9, the J gene TRBJ1-1; no clear D gene. There are 15 residues in the CDR3. The V gene lost 1 base and the J gene lost 1 base, with 10 bases spanning the gap. CDR1 and CDR2 from the germline V gene are SEHNR and FQNEAQ (reference sequence). In DNA, the CDR3 is TGTGCCAGCAGCTTAGTTGCGGGAAAGAACACTGAAGCTTTCTTT. It yields the protein CASSLVAGKNTEAFF.